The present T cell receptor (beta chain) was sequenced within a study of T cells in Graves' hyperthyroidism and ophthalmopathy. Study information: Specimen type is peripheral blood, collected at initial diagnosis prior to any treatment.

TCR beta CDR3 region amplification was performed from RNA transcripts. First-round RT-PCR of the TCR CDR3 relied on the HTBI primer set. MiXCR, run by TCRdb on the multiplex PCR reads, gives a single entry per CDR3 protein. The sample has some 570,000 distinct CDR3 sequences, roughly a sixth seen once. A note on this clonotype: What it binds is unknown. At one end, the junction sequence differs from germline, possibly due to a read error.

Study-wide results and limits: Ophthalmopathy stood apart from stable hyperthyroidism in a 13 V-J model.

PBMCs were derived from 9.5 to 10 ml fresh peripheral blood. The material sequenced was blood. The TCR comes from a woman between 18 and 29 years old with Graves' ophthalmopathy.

The CDR3 reads CASSFGQNYGYAF. CDR3 bases: TGTGCCAGCAGTTTTGGACAGAACTATGGCTACGCCTTC. The rearrangement links TRBV12-3 or TRBV12-4 to TRBJ1-2; D may be TRBD1 (6 bases). The CDR3 loop spans 13 amino acids.